This is a list of T cell receptor beta chains from one sample in a study of vaccination and CD4 T cells after COVID-19. For these TCRs, the target antigens are not known. MiXCR was run by TCRdb on the PCR reads, yielding one entry per CDR3 protein. The table includes some 9,000 distinct CDR3 sequences, around 72% detected once. Material for sequencing was CD4+ T cells from blood, cultured in vitro. These receptor sequences come from a human donor who had recovered from COVID-19. CDR3s include the opening cysteine and the closing phenylalanine or tryptophan.

V: TRBV7-2
J: TRBJ2-3
CDR3: CASSLAGSGGEYF

V: TRBV6-1
J: TRBJ1-2
CDR3: CASSELVGQGDGYTF

V: TRBV5-4
J: TRBJ2-1
CDR3: CASSLGGPTYNEQFF

V: TRBV20-1
J: TRBJ1-2
CDR3: CSARDRRGMDYGYTF

V: TRBV7-5
J: TRBJ2-5
CDR3: CISVPEAWTGTQETQYF

V: TRBV6-1
J: TRBJ1-2
CDR3: CASSEGRGTYGYTF

V: TRBV7-2
J: TRBJ1-5
CDR3: CASSNWGTNQPQHF

V: TRBV27
J: TRBJ2-7
CDR3: CASSQSEIRSYEQYF

V: TRBV7-8
J: TRBJ2-3
CDR3: CASSSQGPGDTQYF

V: TRBV27
J: TRBJ1-2
CDR3: CASSLSAGEGNYGYTF

V: TRBV24-1
J: TRBJ2-2
CDR3: CATRGTGELFF

V: TRBV4-1
J: TRBJ1-5
CDR3: CASSQASGGNQPQHF

V: TRBV7-2
J: TRBJ2-3
CDR3: CASSLVEGGTDTQYF

V: TRBV20-1
J: TRBJ1-1
CDR3: CSALDFLGGLGEAFF

V: TRBV5-1
J: TRBJ1-5
CDR3: CASSPTGPNQPQHF

V: TRBV29-1
J: TRBJ2-1
CDR3: CSARRAGDEQFF

V: TRBV20-1
J: TRBJ2-7
CDR3: CSARTGGTYEQYF

V: TRBV6-1
J: TRBJ1-5
CDR3: CASTRTGWGNQPQHF

V: TRBV10-2
J: TRBJ1-5
CDR3: CASSDGTGGVSNQPQHF

V: TRBV6-1
J: TRBJ1-2
CDR3: CASTVRVSGYGYTF

V: TRBV20-1
J: TRBJ1-1
CDR3: CSARDPSGWTEAFF

V: TRBV27
J: TRBJ1-1
CDR3: CASTSDWRTEAFF

V: TRBV7-2
J: TRBJ1-6
CDR3: CASSVAPTGYENNSPLHF

V: TRBV5-1
J: TRBJ1-1
CDR3: CASRDGQGLNTEAFF

V: TRBV2
J: TRBJ1-2
CDR3: CASMAGNYGYTF

V: TRBV5-1
J: TRBJ1-6
CDR3: CASSLEPGQGWFGDNSPLHF

V: TRBV6-5
J: TRBJ1-5
CDR3: CASSYSNGLDQPQHF

V: TRBV14
J: TRBJ2-1
CDR3: CASSPFGTGENEQFF